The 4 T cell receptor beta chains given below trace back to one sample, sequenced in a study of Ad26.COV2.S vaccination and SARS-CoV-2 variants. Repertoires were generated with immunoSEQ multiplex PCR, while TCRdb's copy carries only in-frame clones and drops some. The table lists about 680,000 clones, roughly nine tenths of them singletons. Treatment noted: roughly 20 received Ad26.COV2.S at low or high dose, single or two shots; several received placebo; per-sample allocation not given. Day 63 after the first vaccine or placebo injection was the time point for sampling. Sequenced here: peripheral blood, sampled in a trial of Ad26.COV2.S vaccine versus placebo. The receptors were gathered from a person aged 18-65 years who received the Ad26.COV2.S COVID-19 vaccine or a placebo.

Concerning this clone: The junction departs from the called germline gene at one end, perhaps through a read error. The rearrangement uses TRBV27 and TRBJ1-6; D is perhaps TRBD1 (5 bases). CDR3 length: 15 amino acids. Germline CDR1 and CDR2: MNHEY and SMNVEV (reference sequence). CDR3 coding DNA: TGTGCCACCAGTGTAAGGGGACTTCCTAATTCACCCCTCCACTTT. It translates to CATSVRGLPNSPLHF.

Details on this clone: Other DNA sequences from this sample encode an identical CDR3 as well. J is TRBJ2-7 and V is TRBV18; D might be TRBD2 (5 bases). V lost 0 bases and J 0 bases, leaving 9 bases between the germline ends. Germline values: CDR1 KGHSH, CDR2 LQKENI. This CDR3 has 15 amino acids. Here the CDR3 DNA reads TGTGCCAGCTCACCACCCTCGGGGAGCTCCTACGAGCAGTACTTC. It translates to CASSPPSGSSYEQYF.

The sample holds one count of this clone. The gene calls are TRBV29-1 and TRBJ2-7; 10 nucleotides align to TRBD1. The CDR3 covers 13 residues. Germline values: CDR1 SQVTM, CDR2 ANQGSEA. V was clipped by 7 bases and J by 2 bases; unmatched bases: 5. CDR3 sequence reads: CSAFGTGAYEQYF. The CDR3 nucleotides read TGCAGCGCGTTTGGGACAGGGGCCTACGAGCAGTACTTC.

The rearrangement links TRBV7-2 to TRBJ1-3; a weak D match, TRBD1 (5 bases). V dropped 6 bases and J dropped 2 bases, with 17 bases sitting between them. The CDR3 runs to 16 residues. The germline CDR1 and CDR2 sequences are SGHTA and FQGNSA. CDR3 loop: CASSLGRQSTGNTIYF. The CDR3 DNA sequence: TGTGCCAGCAGTTTGGGACGACAGAGCACTGGAAACACCATATATTTT.